One TCR beta chain is described in this entry. The antigen it recognizes is unknown. Per-nucleotide qualities are absent, and no much larger clonotype sits a single base away. The data are from a study of blood T cell repertoires in COVID-19 (dated by TCRdb to 2020 to 2022). About the full investigation: Collaborator samples came from the United States, Italy and Spain and covered acute and convalescent phases of COVID-19. The material from the prospective study consisted of cDNA or gDNA derived from T cells, B-cell-depleted T cells, or PBMCs. The dataset comprised deeply sampled blood TCRbeta repertoires from subjects exposed to, actively infected with, or recovered from COVID-19. The repertoires were made available in a free public database intended to serve as a resource for research on the immune response to SARS-CoV-2. The samples were drawn from two sources: the first 160 participants of the ongoing ImmuneRACE study, and some 1,300 subjects contributed by 6 global collaborators. A de-identified subject ID, COVID-19 status, age in years and sex were almost always included in the sample metadata. Where HLA class I and class II types were available, the types were taken from metadata supplied by the sample provider, not from assay-based typing. Overall study results and their limits: The amount of clinical and demographic metadata varied by source and participant and was provided uncurated.

The immunoSEQ Assay, a bias-controlled multiplex PCR, was used to amplify TCRbeta CDR3 regions from genomic DNA. For the original study's pipeline: The number of nucleated cells in each sample was estimated from the amplification of reference gene primers within the assay. Sequence reads were collapsed and filtered to measure the absolute abundance of every unique TCRbeta CDR3 rearrangement. For each sample, productive Simpson clonality was calculated as the square root of Simpson's diversity index over productive rearrangements. Here the immuneACCESS table is served through TCRdb, limited to in-frame sequences with V and J called. Missing clones are a known gap in these copies; in checked studies unresolved V genes cover under half, and the rest lacks a known reason. V, J and clone size derive from that table, while D and trimming were established from the DNA sequence. This sample comprises about 370,000 clones, 89% of them detected only once. The top ten clonotypes cover about 3% of the sample.

Cut back by 2 bases and 2 bases, the V and J ends lie 14 bases apart. CDR3 length: 16 amino acids, cysteine to phenylalanine. Only the CDR3 DNA stays, 48 bases, in frame from base 1. The germline V gene encodes CDR1 SGHDT and CDR2 YYEEEE. At one collaborating source in Seattle, patients were enrolled during active infection and were followed longitudinally through the course of disease. Each collaborating institution followed its own protocols to collect whole blood in K2EDTA tubes. For TCRbeta analysis, collaborators shipped samples as frozen whole blood, isolated PBMCs, or DNA extracted from either of those sample types.

The sequence came from a woman aged 25 to 39 with COVID-19, enrolled during active disease. This chain joins TRBV5-6 to TRBJ1-3; the D gene cannot be named for sure. Sequenced: peripheral blood. The DNA reads as follows: TGTGCCAGCAGCTTCCGGGAGGTTTTTGCTGGAAACACCATATATTTT. Its product reads: CASSFREVFAGNTIYF.